The clone carrying this T cell receptor (beta chain) appeared many times. This sample is drawn from a study of human T cells and chemical hapten exposure. Time point given: patch test 1, 2 weeks after DPC sensitization. The treatment: therapeutic diphenylcyclopropenone sensitization with weekly scalp DPC. Donation of samples came from alopecia patients who were 18 to 70 years old and suitable for DPC. The junction had 10 bases not matched to a gene; V was cut back by 3 bases and J by 8 bases. CDR1 is LGHDT and CDR2 is YNNKEL in the germline V gene (reference sequence). The CDR3 totals 16 residues. TCRdb redid the calling of the RACE reads with MiXCR, one entry per CDR3 protein. This sample carries fewer than 400,000 distinct CDR3 sequences, around 7% of them seen once, and the ten largest clones take 8.4%.

The chain uses TRBV3-1 and TRBJ2-1; 10 bases map to TRBD2. The TCR was taken from a woman aged 18-35 years with alopecia areata. Some clones in this sample may be carry-over from other donors' samples. Specimen: whole blood, collected in connection with sensitization to the hapten diphenylcyclopropenone (DPC). The CDR3 DNA follows: TGTGCCAGCAGCCATCTATCTAGCGGGGGAGGGGATGAGCAGTTCTTC. Its translation is CASSHLSSGGGDEQFF.